Shown below are 4 T cell receptor beta chains from a single sample sequenced in a study of T-cell memory formation after mild COVID-19. One entry per CDR3 protein, called by TCRdb with MiXCR from the 5' RACE reads. The table includes over 350,000 distinct CDR3 sequences, more than 20% detected once. Sequenced input: PBMCs or a T cell subset sorted from them (not recorded which). These receptors all stem from an adult woman who had mild COVID-19 (a few samples of this study predate the infection). Cell type and time point are not known.

The chain couples TRBV6-1 to TRBJ2-7; D is ambiguous. The V end lost 5 bases, the J end lost 3 bases, and 20 bases lay between the germline ends. The CDR3 covers 16 residues. Germline loops: CDR1 MNHNS, CDR2 SASEGT. DNA of the CDR3: TGTGCCAGCAGTTTAGTGAGGACCAGGTCAGACTACGAGCAGTACTTC. It codes for CASSLVRTRSDYEQYF.

The chain employs TRBV6-6 and TRBJ2-7, with D possibly matching TRBD2 (5 bases). V gave up 5 bases and J gave up 2 bases, with 10 bases separating them. The CDR3 contains 13 residues. Germline V CDR1 and CDR2: MNHNY, SVGAGI (reference sequence). CDR3 region: CASSPGNTYEQYF. CDR3 bases: TGTGCCAGCAGTCCCGGGAACACCTACGAGCAGTACTTC.

The CDR3 spells CASSVEHADTQYF. The DNA for the CDR3 is TGTGCCAGCAGCGTGGAGCACGCAGATACGCAGTATTTT. The chain combines TRBV7-3 with TRBJ2-3; D not resolved. This CDR3 comprises 13 residues. V lost 5 bases, J lost 4 bases, and 10 bases lay in between. Germline lookup yields CDR1 SGHTA and CDR2 FQGTGA.

The chain uses TRBV14 and TRBJ1-1; a weak D match, TRBD1 (5 bases). CDR3 size: 13 residues. The germline V gene encodes CDR1 SGHDN and CDR2 FVKESK. With 0 bases removed from V and 8 bases from J, the gap between germline ends came to 10 bases. The CDR3 here is CASSQDWQGEAFF. CDR3 coding DNA: TGTGCCAGCAGCCAAGATTGGCAGGGAGAAGCTTTCTTT.